This record concerns one T cell receptor (beta chain) sequence. Its specificity is unknown. The entry originates in a study of vaccination and CD4 T cells after COVID-19. Treatment in this sample: roughly ten-day PBMC culture with coronavirus spike peptide pools or control peptides (ViraFEST assay). The study sequenced cultured CD4+ T cell DNA using the Oncomine TCR Beta short-read assay. In TCRdb, the PCR reads were re-called with MiXCR into one record per CDR3 protein. The sample lists approximately 15,000 distinct CDR3 sequences, roughly half seen once, with about a tenth in the top ten. The CDR3 covers 12 residues. V was cut by 8 bases and J by 0 bases, with 8 bases left in between. Germline CDR1 is MNHEY and CDR2 is SMNVEV (reference sequence).

J is TRBJ2-7 and V is TRBV27; a weak D match, TRBD1 (5 bases). The TCR sequence derives from a human donor who had recovered from COVID-19. The sample taken for sequencing was CD4+ T cells from blood, cultured in vitro. The CDR3 DNA reads as TGTGCCAGCCGGACATCCTCCTACGAGCAGTACTTC. Its translation is CASRTSSYEQYF.